Included here is one T cell receptor beta chain sequence, with context. The sample comes from a study of patients and donors after allogeneic stem cell transplantation. TCRdb ran MiXCR on the RT-PCR reads and lists one entry per CDR3 protein. This sample has about a million distinct CDR3 sequences; more than 15% occur once, and the top ten carry around 6%. The CDR3 consists of 17 residues. V was pared by 0 bases and J by 7 bases, with 8 bases of the junction left unmatched. The germline CDR1 and CDR2 sequences are LGHNA and YNFKEQ. The sequenced sample consisted of blood, either unsorted or a sorted T cell fraction (not recorded which). The TCR originated in a human donor who was either an allogeneic HSCT recipient or a stem cell or donor lymphocyte infusion donor (not recorded which). It is not recorded whose cells these are; they may come from a transplant donor. The V call is TRBV4-2, the J call TRBJ2-2; 10 bases are a match to TRBD1. The CDR3 reads CASSQDGGTGAGGELFF. In DNA form, the CDR3 reads TGTGCCAGCAGCCAAGATGGCGGGACAGGGGCAGGCGGGGAGCTGTTTTTT.